The T cell receptor beta chain described here comes from a study of T cell responses to AZD1222 COVID-19 vaccine. Points from the study as a whole: Two AZD1222 doses significantly raised spike-specific TCR breadth and depth over controls. Donor demographics were predominantly white British with a female majority; clonal diversity may be underestimated. Reportedly, nearly half the spike-specific TCRs target unmutated variant regions. The study identified only five to seven AZD1222 recipients as seropositive at baseline.

V lost 5 bases, J lost 2 bases, and 8 bases stayed unmatched. Germline assignment: CDR1 SGHNT and CDR2 YENEEA. The CDR3 consists of 15 residues. Worth noting for this clone: Its specificity is not known.

Assay used: immunoSEQ multiplex PCR; TCRdb lists only in-frame clones, some missing. The data contain about 93,000 clones, 65% to 90% of them singletons. The rearrangement links TRBV11-3 to TRBJ1-1; 7 positions match TRBD1. The receptor was isolated from an adult in good health. The material was peripheral blood, obtained on day 0 of AZD1222 vaccination. CDR3: CASSRDRQFNTEAFF. CDR3 DNA: TGTGCCAGCAGCCGGGACAGACAATTTAACACTGAAGCTTTCTTT.